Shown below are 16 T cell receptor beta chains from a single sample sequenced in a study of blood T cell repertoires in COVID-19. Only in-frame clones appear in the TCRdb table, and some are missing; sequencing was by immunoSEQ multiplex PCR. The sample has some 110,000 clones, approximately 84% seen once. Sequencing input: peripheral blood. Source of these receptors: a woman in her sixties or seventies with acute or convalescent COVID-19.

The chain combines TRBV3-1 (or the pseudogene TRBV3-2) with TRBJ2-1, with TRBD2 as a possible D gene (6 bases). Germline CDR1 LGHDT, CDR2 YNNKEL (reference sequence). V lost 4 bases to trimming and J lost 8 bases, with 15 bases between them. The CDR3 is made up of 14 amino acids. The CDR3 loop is CASSLTSSGHEQFF. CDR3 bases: TGTGCCAGCAGCCTAACTAGCTCGGGGCATGAGCAGTTCTTC.

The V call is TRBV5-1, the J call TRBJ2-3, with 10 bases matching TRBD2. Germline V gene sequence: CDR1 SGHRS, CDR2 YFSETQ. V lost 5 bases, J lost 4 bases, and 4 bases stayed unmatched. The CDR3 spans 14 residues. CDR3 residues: CASSYLAGADTQYF. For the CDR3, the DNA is TGCGCCAGCAGTTATCTAGCGGGAGCAGATACGCAGTATTTT.

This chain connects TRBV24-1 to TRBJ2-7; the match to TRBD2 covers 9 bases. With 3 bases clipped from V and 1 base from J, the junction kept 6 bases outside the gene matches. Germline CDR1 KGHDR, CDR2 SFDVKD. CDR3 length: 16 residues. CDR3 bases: TGTGCCACCAGTGATGATTTAGCGGGAGAGTCCTACGAGCAGTACTTC. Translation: CATSDDLAGESYEQYF.

The CDR3 region has the DNA TGTGCCAGCATTACGGGACTAGCGGGGGAGCAAGAGACCCAGTACTTC. It yields the protein CASITGLAGEQETQYF. The chain has TRBV2 and TRBJ2-5; 14 bases line up with TRBD2. The CDR3 contains 16 residues. The V gene end was trimmed by 7 bases and the J gene end by 2 bases; junction bases not matched to a gene: 6. Germline values: CDR1 SNHLY, CDR2 FYNNEI. Together with reference TRBV2 and TRBJ2-5, the CDR3 gives the full variable domain: EPEVTQTPSHQVTQMGQEVILRCVPISNHLYFYWYRQILGQKVEFLVSFYNNEISEKSEIFDDQFSVERPDGSNFTLKIRSTKLEDSAMYFCASITGLAGEQETQYFGPGTRLLVL.

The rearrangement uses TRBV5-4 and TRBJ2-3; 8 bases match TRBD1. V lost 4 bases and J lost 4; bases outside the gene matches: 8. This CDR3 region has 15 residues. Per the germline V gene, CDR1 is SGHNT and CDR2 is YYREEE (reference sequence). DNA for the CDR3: TGTGCCAGCAGCCCATGGACAGGGCGACCAGATACGCAGTATTTT. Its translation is CASSPWTGRPDTQYF. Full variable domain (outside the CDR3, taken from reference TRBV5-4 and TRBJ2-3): ETGVTQSPTHLIKTRGQQVTLRCSSQSGHNTVSWYQQALGQGPQFIFQYYREEENGRGNFPPRFSGLQFPNYSSELNVNALELDDSALYLCASSPWTGRPDTQYFGPGTRLTVL.

The CDR3 loop reads CASSSSVGYTF. CDR3 nucleotides: TGTGCCAGCTCTTCCTCGGTCGGCTACACCTTC. The chain is built from TRBV2 and TRBJ1-2; D unresolved. Trimming took off 8 bases at V and 8 bases at J, with 12 bases between the two ends. Looked up from germline, CDR1 is SNHLY and CDR2 is FYNNEI. The CDR3 has 11 amino acids.

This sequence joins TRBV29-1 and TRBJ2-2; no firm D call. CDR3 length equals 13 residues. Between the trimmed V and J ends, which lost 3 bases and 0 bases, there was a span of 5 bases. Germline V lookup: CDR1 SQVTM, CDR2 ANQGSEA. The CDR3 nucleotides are TGCAGCGTTGATACTACGAACACCGGGGAGCTGTTTTTT. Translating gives CSVDTTNTGELFF.

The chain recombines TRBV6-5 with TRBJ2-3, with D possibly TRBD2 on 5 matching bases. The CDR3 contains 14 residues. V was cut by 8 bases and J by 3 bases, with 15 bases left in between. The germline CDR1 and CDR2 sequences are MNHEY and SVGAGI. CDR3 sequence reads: CASASSARTDTQYF. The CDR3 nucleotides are TGTGCCAGCGCTAGTAGCGCGAGGACAGATACGCAGTATTTT.

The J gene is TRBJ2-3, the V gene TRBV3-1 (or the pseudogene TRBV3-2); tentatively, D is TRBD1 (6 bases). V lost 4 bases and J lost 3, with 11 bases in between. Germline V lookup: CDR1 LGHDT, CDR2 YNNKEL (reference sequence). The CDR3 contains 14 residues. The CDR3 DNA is TGTGCCAGCAGCCTCACAGGGTTAACAGATACGCAGTATTTT. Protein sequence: CASSLTGLTDTQYF.

The CDR3 bases are TGTGCCAGCGCGACTAGACAGAACTATGGCTACACCTTC. Translating gives CASATRQNYGYTF. The rearrangement uses TRBV27 and TRBJ1-2; D is possibly TRBD1 (5 bases). V lost 8 bases to trimming and J lost 2 bases, with 12 bases between them. Germline V gene lookup returns CDR1 MNHEY and CDR2 SMNVEV (reference sequence). The CDR3 length is 13 residues.

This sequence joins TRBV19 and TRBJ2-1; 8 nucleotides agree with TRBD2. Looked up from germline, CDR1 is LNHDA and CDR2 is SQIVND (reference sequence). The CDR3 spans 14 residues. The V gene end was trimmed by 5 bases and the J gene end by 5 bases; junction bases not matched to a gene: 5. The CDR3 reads CASSWVAGNNEQFF. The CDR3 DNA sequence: TGTGCCAGTAGTTGGGTAGCGGGAAACAATGAGCAGTTCTTC.

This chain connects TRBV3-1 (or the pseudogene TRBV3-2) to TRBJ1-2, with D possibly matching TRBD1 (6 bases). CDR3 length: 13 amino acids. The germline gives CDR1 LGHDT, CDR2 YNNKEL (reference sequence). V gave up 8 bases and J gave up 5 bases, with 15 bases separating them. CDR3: CASFSGAGYGYTF. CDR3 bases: TGTGCCAGCTTTTCAGGGGCTGGTTATGGCTACACCTTC.

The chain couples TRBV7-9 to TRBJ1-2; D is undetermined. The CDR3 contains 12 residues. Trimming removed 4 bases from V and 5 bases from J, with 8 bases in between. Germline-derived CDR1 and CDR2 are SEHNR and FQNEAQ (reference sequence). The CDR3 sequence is CASSWQLYGYTF. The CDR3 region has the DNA TGTGCCAGCAGCTGGCAGTTGTATGGCTACACCTTC.

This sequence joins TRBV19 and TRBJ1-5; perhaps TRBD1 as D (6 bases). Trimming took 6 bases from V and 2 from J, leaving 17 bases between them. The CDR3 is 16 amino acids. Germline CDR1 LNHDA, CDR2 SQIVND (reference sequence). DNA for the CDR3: TGTGCCAGTAGCACCCTAGGGGAGGGGGGCAATCAGCCCCAGCATTTT. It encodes CASSTLGEGGNQPQHF.

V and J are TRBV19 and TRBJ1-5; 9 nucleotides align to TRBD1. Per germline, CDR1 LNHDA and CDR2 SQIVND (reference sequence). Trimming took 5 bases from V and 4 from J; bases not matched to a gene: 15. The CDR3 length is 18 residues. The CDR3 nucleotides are TGTGCCAGTAGTCGAGGGGGACAGGGACTCAGATTTAATCAGCCCCAGCATTTT. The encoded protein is CASSRGGQGLRFNQPQHF. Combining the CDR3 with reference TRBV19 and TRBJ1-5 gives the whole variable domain DGGITQSPKYLFRKEGQNVTLSCEQNLNHDAMYWYRQDPGQGLRLIYYSQIVNDFQKGDIAEGYSVSREKKESFPLTVTSAQKNPTAFYLCASSRGGQGLRFNQPQHFGDGTRLSIL.

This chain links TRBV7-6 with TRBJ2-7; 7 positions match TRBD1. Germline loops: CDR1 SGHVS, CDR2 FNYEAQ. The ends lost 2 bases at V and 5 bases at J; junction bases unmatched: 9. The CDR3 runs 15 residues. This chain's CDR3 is CASSLPRTGLDEQYF. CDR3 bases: TGTGCCAGCAGCTTACCGAGGACAGGACTGGACGAGCAGTACTTC.